These 19 T cell receptor beta chains were sequenced from one sample in a study of cytomegalovirus exposure and HLA in healthy donors. The PCR ran on 60 Vbeta and 13 Jbeta primers. Sequencing used immunoSEQ multiplex PCR; TCRdb keeps in-frame clones, though not all of them. The table has 90,000 to 120,000 clones, around 85% seen once. What was sequenced was PBMCs. These TCRs come from a man aged 25 to 40 in good health and CMV-seronegative.

The chain uses TRBV10-2 and TRBJ1-2; D not certain. This CDR3 has 13 amino acids. V was trimmed by 7 bases and J by 7 bases, leaving 16 bases between them. Germline CDR1 and CDR2: WSHSY and SAAADI. The CDR3 is CASTTQRAGGYTF. The CDR3 DNA follows: TGCGCCAGCACCACTCAGAGGGCCGGTGGCTACACCTTC.

J is TRBJ2-7 and V is TRBV19; 9 bases line up with TRBD1. Trimming cost V 3 bases and J 3 bases; bases outside gene matches: 9. Germline loops: CDR1 LNHDA, CDR2 SQIVND (reference sequence). CDR3 size: 16 residues. The CDR3 loop is CASSMGTGLPDYEQYF. CDR3 bases: TGTGCCAGTAGTATGGGGACAGGGCTTCCCGACTACGAGCAGTACTTC.

The CDR3 nucleotides are TGTGCCAGCAGCTCCGGGGTAGAGGGCAATTCACCCCTCCACTTT. This codes for CASSSGVEGNSPLHF. The rearrangement joins TRBV7-3 to TRBJ1-6; D gene unclear. Germline V gene sequence: CDR1 SGHTA, CDR2 FQGTGA. V dropped 4 bases and J dropped 7 bases, with 14 bases sitting between them. CDR3 length: 15 residues.

The chain is built from TRBV7-6 and TRBJ2-7; 12 nucleotides line up with TRBD2. The germline V gene encodes CDR1 SGHVS and CDR2 FNYEAQ. Germline trimming cut 5 bases from V and 3 bases from J; bases unmatched to any gene: 14. The CDR3 sequence is 18 residues long. This chain's CDR3 is CASSPLAGGTSYSYEQYF. CDR3 nucleotide sequence: TGTGCCAGCAGCCCCCTAGCGGGAGGGACGTCATATAGCTACGAGCAGTACTTC. Looking up the rest from reference TRBV7-6 and TRBJ2-7 gives the full variable domain: GAGVSQSPRYKVTKRGQDVALRCDPISGHVSLYWYRQALGQGPEFLTYFNYEAQQDKSGLPNDRFSAERPEGSISTLTIQRTEQRDSAMYRCASSPLAGGTSYSYEQYFGPGTRLTVT.

V and J are TRBV9 and TRBJ1-2; maybe TRBD1 (5 bases). V dropped 2 bases and J dropped 4 bases, with 15 bases sitting between them. Germline lookup yields CDR1 SGDLS and CDR2 YYNGEE. The CDR3 extends over 15 amino acids. CDR3 DNA sequence: TGTGCCAGCAGCGTCCAAATGGACACCCTCTATGGCTACACCTTC. Its translation: CASSVQMDTLYGYTF.

The chain employs TRBV4-2 and TRBJ2-1, with TRBD2 identical over 8 bases. The germline CDR1 and CDR2 sequences are LGHNA and YNFKEQ. The J segment lost 8 bases and the V segment lost 1 base, leaving 16 bases of the junction unmatched. CDR3 length equals 18 residues. CDR3 amino acids: CASSQAPHLPGGAHEQFF. In DNA, the CDR3 is TGTGCCAGCAGCCAAGCCCCCCATTTACCCGGGGGGGCACATGAGCAGTTCTTC.

V is TRBV5-4 and J is TRBJ2-1; D is ambiguous. Germline V CDR1 and CDR2: SGHNT, YYREEE (reference sequence). The CDR3 is 15 amino acids. V lost 0 bases and J lost 6, with 13 bases in between. The CDR3 protein is CASSLDIVRFNEQFF. As DNA, the CDR3 is TGTGCCAGCAGCTTGGATATTGTTAGATTCAATGAGCAGTTCTTC.

The V gene is TRBV14, the J gene TRBJ2-7; possibly TRBD1 for D (6 bases). Germline assignment: CDR1 SGHDN and CDR2 FVKESK. CDR3 size: 14 residues. The V end lost 2 bases, the J end lost 3 bases, and 11 bases lay between the germline ends. CDR3 sequence reads: CASSQFQGSYEQYF. The CDR3 region has the DNA TGTGCCAGCAGCCAATTTCAGGGGAGCTACGAGCAGTACTTC.

Only one count was recorded for this clone. The V and J genes are TRBV9 and TRBJ1-4; 9 nucleotides agree with TRBD1. The ends lost 2 bases at V and 5 bases at J; junction bases unmatched: 1. Germline CDR1 is SGDLS and CDR2 is YYNGEE. The CDR3 spans 14 residues. CDR3 DNA: TGTGCCAGCAGCGTTGGACAGGGGAATGAAAAACTGTTTTTT. It yields the protein CASSVGQGNEKLFF. Full variable domain (missing parts from reference TRBV9 and TRBJ1-4): DSGVTQTPKHLITATGQRVTLRCSPRSGDLSVYWYQQSLDQGLQFLIQYYNGEERAKGNILERFSAQQFPDLHSELNLSSLELGDSALYFCASSVGQGNEKLFFGSGTQLSVL.

The V call is TRBV7-9, the J call TRBJ2-3; a weak D match, TRBD2 (6 bases). Trimming cost V 5 bases and J 4 bases, with 13 bases left between them. CDR3 size: 14 residues. CDR1 is SEHNR and CDR2 is FQNEAQ in the germline V gene (reference sequence). The CDR3 reads CASSSGSGADTQYF. CDR3 in DNA: TGTGCCAGCAGCAGTGGTAGCGGAGCAGATACGCAGTATTTT.

The genes are TRBV28 and TRBJ1-4, with D maybe TRBD1 (5 bases). Per germline, CDR1 MDHEN and CDR2 SYDVKM. Trimming took 5 bases from V and 3 from J, leaving 13 bases between them. This CDR3 has 15 amino acids. CDR3 DNA sequence: TGTGCCAGCAGTCCCCGGAGGGGAGCTAATGAAAAACTGTTTTTT. Its protein is CASSPRRGANEKLFF.

This sequence joins TRBV7-3 and TRBJ2-2; D ambiguous. The ends were cut back, 5 bases at V and 7 bases at J, with 17 bases in the middle. The CDR3 is made up of 15 amino acids. CDR1 is SGHTA and CDR2 is FQGTGA in the germline V gene. CDR3 bases: TGTGCCAGCAGCCCGGCTAGGCCGGGTCTCGGGGAGCTGTTTTTT. The encoded protein is CASSPARPGLGELFF.

This chain joins TRBV9 and TRBJ2-2; D might be TRBD1 (5 bases). Trimming took 5 bases from V and 5 from J, leaving 10 bases between them. In germline, CDR1 is SGDLS, CDR2 YYNGEE. The CDR3 loop spans 13 amino acids. The CDR3 DNA is TGTGCCAGCAGACCAACAGGTACCGGGGAGCTGTTTTTT. Protein product: CASRPTGTGELFF.

This chain uses TRBV30 with TRBJ2-7; TRBD2 aligns across 11 bases. The germline CDR1 and CDR2 sequences are GTSNPN and SVGIG (reference sequence). This CDR3 region has 16 residues. The J segment lost 2 bases and the V segment lost 2 bases, leaving 8 bases of the junction unmatched. The CDR3 nucleotides read TGTGCCTGGAGTCAATATAGCGGGAGGGTACCCTACGAGCAGTACTTC. Protein: CAWSQYSGRVPYEQYF. Using reference TRBV30 and TRBJ2-7 for the parts outside the CDR3, the full variable domain is SQTIHQWPATLVQPVGSPLSLECTVEGTSNPNLYWYRQAAGRGLQLLFYSVGIGQISSEVPQNLSASRPQDRQFILSSKKLLLSDSGFYLCAWSQYSGRVPYEQYFGPGTRLTVT.

This chain joins TRBV7-9 and TRBJ1-5; possibly TRBD1 for D (6 bases). V dropped 6 bases and J dropped 2 bases, with 14 bases sitting between them. This CDR3 has 15 amino acids. Per germline, CDR1 SEHNR and CDR2 FQNEAQ (reference sequence). CDR3 in amino acids: CASRDGTTGNQPQHF. The CDR3 DNA follows: TGTGCCAGCAGGGACGGGACAACGGGCAATCAGCCCCAGCATTTT.

J is TRBJ2-7 and V is TRBV18; D is undetermined. CDR1 and CDR2 (germline): KGHSH, LQKENI. Between the trimmed V and J ends, which lost 3 bases and 2 bases, there was a span of 14 bases. The length of the CDR3 is 15 residues. CDR3 nucleotides: TGTGCCAGCTCACCCCCCCCGGTGCTGACCTACGAGCAGTACTTC. This encodes CASSPPPVLTYEQYF.

This clone occurred once. The chain joins TRBV25-1 to TRBJ2-5, with D hard to call. The J call may be incorrect, as the DNA end agrees better with TRBJ2-7. The CDR3 totals 11 residues. The germline CDR1 and CDR2 sequences are MGHDK and SYGVNS. The CDR3 DNA reads TGTGCCAGCTTGGTGGGCTACGAGCAGTACTTC. Translation gives CASLVGYEQYF.

The J gene is TRBJ2-5, the V gene TRBV2, with 10 nucleotides matching TRBD1. V shed 7 bases, J shed 3 bases, and the junction held 26 bases outside the gene matches. In germline, CDR1 is SNHLY, CDR2 FYNNEI. This CDR3 is 21 amino acids long. The CDR3 is CASKDGGGAGAGTGAKETQYF. In nucleotides, the CDR3 is TGTGCCAGCAAGGATGGTGGAGGAGCCGGGGCCGGGACAGGGGCGAAAGAGACCCAGTACTTC.

This rearrangement joins TRBV18 to TRBJ1-1; D is perhaps TRBD1 (6 bases). The germline V gene has CDR1 KGHSH and CDR2 LQKENI. CDR3 size: 13 residues. V was pared by 4 bases and J by 1 base, with 7 bases between. In DNA form, the CDR3 reads TGTGCCAGCTCACGGGGACAGAACACTGAAGCTTTCTTT. It translates to CASSRGQNTEAFF.